The clone carrying this T cell receptor beta chain was counted once. Its antigen remains unknown. Distinct nucleotide sequences in the sample also encode this CDR3. This sample stems from a study of shared clonotypes between healthy human individuals. Across the whole study: The study enrolled two women and three men aged 18 to 49.

The germline gives CDR1 MNHEY, CDR2 SMNVEV (reference sequence). Trimming stripped 7 bases from V and 0 bases from J, with 10 bases between. There are 13 residues in the CDR3. TCRdb's copy holds only in-frame clones and misses some; the assay was immunoSEQ multiplex PCR. The sample includes about 610,000 clones, roughly 96% of them seen just once. Terminally differentiated effector memory CD45RA+ cells were excluded from the naive CD8 cells, which were CD45RO-negative and positively selected for CCR7. Points from the study as a whole: Some naive CD4 clonotypes, roughly 4.5%, turned up in common across four donors. Memory subsets generally showed smaller estimated richness than naive subsets did. Compared with clonotypes that all four donors shared, non-shared clonotypes had lower generation probabilities.

The chain is built from TRBV27 and TRBJ2-7; tentatively, D is TRBD2 (6 bases). The source is a woman aged 30 to 39 in good health. The sample taken for sequencing was naive CD8+ T cells sorted from blood. The CDR3 is CASIGGTSYEQYF. CDR3 DNA: TGTGCCAGCATTGGCGGGACCTCCTACGAGCAGTACTTC.